Included here is one T cell receptor (beta chain) sequence, with context. The data stem from a study of blood T cell repertoires in COVID-19. Original methodology: Quantification of nucleated cells was approximated via reference gene primer amplification. TCRdb's table, derived via immunoSEQ multiplex PCR, lists solely in-frame clones and lacks some. V and J calls and clone size are those listed in that table; D and trimming were worked out from the DNA. The sample yields almost 300,000 clones, 89% seen once. V was shortened by 2 bases and J by 0 bases, with 5 bases between the two germline ends. Per the germline V gene, CDR1 is MNHNS and CDR2 is SASEGT. This CDR3 is built from 14 residues. Enrolment of Seattle patients took place during active infection, and they were followed longitudinally.

This sequence was found in a woman aged 25 to 39 with COVID-19, enrolled during active disease. The sample taken for sequencing was peripheral blood. The chain employs TRBV6-1 and TRBJ1-3, with unresolved D. CDR3 protein: CASSEYGSGNTIYF. Here the CDR3 DNA reads TGTGCCAGCAGTGAATACGGCTCTGGAAACACCATATATTTT.